This TCR beta chain was recovered during a study of blood T cell repertoires in COVID-19. The germline gives CDR1 MDHEN, CDR2 SYDVKM. V was trimmed by 5 bases and J by 4 bases, leaving 5 bases between them. The CDR3 runs to 11 residues. Only in-frame clones appear in the TCRdb table, and some are missing; sequencing was by immunoSEQ multiplex PCR. The sample comprises some 150,000 clones, 85% to 90% of which are singletons, and about 1.2% rests with the top ten. The TCR originated in a woman aged 25 to 39 with acute COVID-19. Sequenced sample: PBMCs or T cells enriched from blood (not recorded which). The chain employs TRBV28 and TRBJ1-2; D not resolved. This CDR3 is CASSPLYGYTF. The CDR3 DNA reads as TGTGCCAGCAGTCCCCTCTATGGCTACACCTTC.